These T cell receptor beta chains were read from a single sample in a study of cytomegalovirus exposure and HLA in healthy donors. TCRdb keeps only in-frame clones here, not all; method: immunoSEQ multiplex PCR. Here the sample spans under 150,000 clones, around four fifths being singletons. The source material was PBMCs. These TCRs come from a male donor in good health and CMV-seropositive. CDR3s include the opening cysteine and the closing phenylalanine or tryptophan. Each record gives: D gene, V gene, clone size, J gene, CDR3 DNA, CDR3 protein. A D gene is named only where the DNA matches it firmly. A row's size may be missing; if present it is once, few, many or a size class.

D: -; V: TRBV27; size: -; J: TRBJ2-1; DNA: TGTGCCAGCACGAGATCGGGGTTAGTAGGCAATGAGCAGTTCTTC; CDR3: CASTRSGLVGNEQFF
D: TRBD1; V: TRBV4-1; size: -; J: TRBJ2-5; DNA: TGCGCCAGCAGCCAAGATCTGGGTAAGAGGACAGGGGGGCCGGGAGGGGAGACCCAGTACTTC; CDR3: CASSQDLGKRTGGPGGETQYF
D: -; V: TRBV7-9; size: -; J: TRBJ1-2; DNA: TGTGCCAGCAGCTTCGGGGGGAACTATGGCTACACCTTC; CDR3: CASSFGGNYGYTF
D: -; V: TRBV2; size: -; J: TRBJ1-2; DNA: TGTGCCAGCAGGACCGATCAGGGCGTCTATGGCTACACCTTC; CDR3: CASRTDQGVYGYTF
D: -; V: TRBV13; size: -; J: TRBJ2-7; DNA: TGTGCCAGCAGCATCGACAGGGGAGGGACCTACGAGCAGTACTTC; CDR3: CASSIDRGGTYEQYF
D: -; V: TRBV11-2; size: -; J: TRBJ1-5; DNA: TGTGCCAGCAGCTTAGAAAGTCGGCAGCCCCAGCATTTT; CDR3: CASSLESRQPQHF
D: -; V: TRBV27; size: -; J: TRBJ1-5; DNA: TGTGCCAGCAGCTGGGGAGGGGGTTATCAGCCCCAGCATTTT; CDR3: CASSWGGGYQPQHF
D: -; V: TRBV2; size: -; J: TRBJ1-1; DNA: TGTGCCAGCAGTGTTTCAGGGAACACTGAAGCTTTCTTT; CDR3: CASSVSGNTEAFF
D: TRBD2; V: TRBV6-5; size: -; J: TRBJ2-1; DNA: TGTGCCAGCAGGGAGGGACTAACTAATGAGCAGTTCTTC; CDR3: CASREGLTNEQFF
D: -; V: TRBV7-2; size: -; J: TRBJ2-3; DNA: TGTGCCAGCAGCCCTCGACTGAACACAGATACGCAGTATTTT; CDR3: CASSPRLNTDTQYF
D: -; V: TRBV27; size: -; J: TRBJ2-6; DNA: TGTGCCAGCAGATCCCAGGGGTCTGGGGCCAACGTCCTGACTTTC; CDR3: CASRSQGSGANVLTF
D: -; V: TRBV5-4; size: once; J: TRBJ2-5; DNA: TGTGCCAGCAGACATGTATCGCCGACTACTATCCAAGAGACCCAGTACTTC; CDR3: CASRHVSPTTIQETQYF
D: TRBD2; V: TRBV28; size: -; J: TRBJ2-1; DNA: TGTGCCAGCAGTTCGGGACTAGCGGCCAATGAGCAGTTCTTC; CDR3: CASSSGLAANEQFF
D: -; V: TRBV2; size: -; J: TRBJ2-5; DNA: TGTGCCAGCACAAAGGACAGCCAAGAGACCCAGTACTTC; CDR3: CASTKDSQETQYF
D: -; V: TRBV20-1; size: -; J: TRBJ1-2; DNA: TGCAGTGCCAGGGATGGCTACACCTTC; CDR3: CSARDGYTF
D: -; V: TRBV4-1; size: once; J: TRBJ1-2; DNA: TGCGCCAGCAGCCAAGATCTTTCGGACAGACTCTATGGCTACACCTTC; CDR3: CASSQDLSDRLYGYTF
D: -; V: TRBV19; size: once; J: TRBJ2-3; DNA: TGTGCCAGTAGTATAGATCCTCCGAGCGGGCCCGCAGATACGCAGTATTTT; CDR3: CASSIDPPSGPADTQYF
D: TRBD1; V: TRBV15; size: -; J: TRBJ1-4; DNA: TGTGCCACCAGCAGAGGTCGACAGGGGGCATCGGCTAATGAAAAACTGTTTTTT; CDR3: CATSRGRQGASANEKLFF
D: TRBD1; V: TRBV9; size: -; J: TRBJ1-2; DNA: TGTGCCAGCAGCGTCGGGACAGAAGCCCTCTATGGCTACACCTTC; CDR3: CASSVGTEALYGYTF
D: -; V: TRBV6-5; size: -; J: TRBJ1-6; DNA: TGTGCCAGCAGTTACTCCCGGGGTCATAACAATTCACCCCTCCACTTT; CDR3: CASSYSRGHNNSPLHF
D: -; V: TRBV7-8; size: -; J: TRBJ2-7; DNA: TGTGCCAGCAGCTTAGGTCAGGGGATCCGCTACGAGCAGTACTTC; CDR3: CASSLGQGIRYEQYF
D: TRBD2; V: TRBV25-1; size: few; J: TRBJ2-1; DNA: TGTGCCAGCAGTGAGTTTCATAGCGGGAGTGGGGATGAGCAGTTCTTC; CDR3: CASSEFHSGSGDEQFF
D: TRBD2; V: TRBV4-1; size: -; J: TRBJ2-1; DNA: TGCGCCAGCAGCCAGGATAGCGGGGGCTCCTACAATGAGCAGTTCTTC; CDR3: CASSQDSGGSYNEQFF
D: TRBD1; V: TRBV5-5; size: once; J: TRBJ1-2; DNA: TGTGCCAGCAGTAATACAGGGGTTCGATATGGCTACACCTTC; CDR3: CASSNTGVRYGYTF
D: -; V: TRBV9; size: -; J: TRBJ1-2; DNA: TGTGCCAGCAGCGCTCAGGACTATGGCTACACCTTC; CDR3: CASSAQDYGYTF
D: TRBD2; V: TRBV5-1; size: -; J: TRBJ2-3; DNA: TGCGCCAGCAGCTCCGGACTAGCGGGGGGAACAGATACGCAGTATTTT; CDR3: CASSSGLAGGTDTQYF
D: -; V: TRBV5-5; size: few; J: TRBJ2-5; DNA: TGTGCCAGCAGCCGGCCGGCAGGGGCAGAGACCCAGTACTTC; CDR3: CASSRPAGAETQYF